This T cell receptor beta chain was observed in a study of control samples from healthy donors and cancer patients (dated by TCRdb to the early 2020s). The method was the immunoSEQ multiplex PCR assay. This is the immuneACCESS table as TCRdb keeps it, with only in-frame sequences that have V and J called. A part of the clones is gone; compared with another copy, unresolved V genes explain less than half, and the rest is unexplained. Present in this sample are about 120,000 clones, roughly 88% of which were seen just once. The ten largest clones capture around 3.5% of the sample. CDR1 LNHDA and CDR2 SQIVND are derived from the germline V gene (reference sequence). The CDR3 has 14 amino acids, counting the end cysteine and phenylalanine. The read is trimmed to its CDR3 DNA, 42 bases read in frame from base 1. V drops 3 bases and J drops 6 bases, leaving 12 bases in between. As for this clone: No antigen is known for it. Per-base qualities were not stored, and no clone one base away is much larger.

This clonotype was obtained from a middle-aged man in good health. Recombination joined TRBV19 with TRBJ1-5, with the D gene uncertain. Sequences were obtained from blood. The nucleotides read TGTGCCAGTAGTATTCGTGGCGTAAGTCAGCCCCAGCATTTT. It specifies CASSIRGVSQPQHF.